The clone carrying this T cell receptor (beta chain) appeared many times. As yet, its antigen is unknown. The data are from a study of blood T cells in healthy people across ages. Study at large: There was about one barcoded beta molecule captured by template switching per two T cells. Study results and limitations: Among long-lived donors, naive CD4+ cells were more numerous and diversity higher than in aged donors.

Combining a sample-barcoded 5' primer with a J-beta primer mix, a second PCR ran for about 6 to 12 cycles. Researchers report that a template-switch adaptor with 12 random nucleotides tagged each cDNA molecule. In TCRdb, the 5' RACE reads were re-called with MiXCR into one record per CDR3 protein. In the table there are hundreds of thousands of distinct CDR3 sequences, under 30% of which are singletons. This clonotype was obtained from a woman aged 80 or older in good health. The sequencing input was blood.

The CDR3: CASSHLINRDEQYF. The CDR3 bases are TGTGCCAGCAGCCACCTAATCAACCGGGACGAGCAGTACTTC. This chain links TRBV12-3 or TRBV12-4 with TRBJ2-7, with D hard to call. The length of the CDR3 is 14 residues. V lost 6 bases and J 5 bases, leaving 17 bases between the germline ends.